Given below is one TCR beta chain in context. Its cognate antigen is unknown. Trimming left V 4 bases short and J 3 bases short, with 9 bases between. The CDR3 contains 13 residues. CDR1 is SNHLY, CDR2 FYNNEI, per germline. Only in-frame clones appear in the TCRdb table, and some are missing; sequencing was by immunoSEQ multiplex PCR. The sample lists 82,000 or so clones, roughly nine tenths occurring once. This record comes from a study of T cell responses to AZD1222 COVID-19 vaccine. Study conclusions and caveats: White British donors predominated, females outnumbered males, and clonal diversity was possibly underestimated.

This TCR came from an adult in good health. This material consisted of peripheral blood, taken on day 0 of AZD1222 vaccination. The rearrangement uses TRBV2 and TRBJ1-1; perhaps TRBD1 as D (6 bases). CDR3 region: CASSVRGYTEAFF. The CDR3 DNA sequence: TGTGCCAGCAGTGTAAGGGGGTACACTGAAGCTTTCTTT.